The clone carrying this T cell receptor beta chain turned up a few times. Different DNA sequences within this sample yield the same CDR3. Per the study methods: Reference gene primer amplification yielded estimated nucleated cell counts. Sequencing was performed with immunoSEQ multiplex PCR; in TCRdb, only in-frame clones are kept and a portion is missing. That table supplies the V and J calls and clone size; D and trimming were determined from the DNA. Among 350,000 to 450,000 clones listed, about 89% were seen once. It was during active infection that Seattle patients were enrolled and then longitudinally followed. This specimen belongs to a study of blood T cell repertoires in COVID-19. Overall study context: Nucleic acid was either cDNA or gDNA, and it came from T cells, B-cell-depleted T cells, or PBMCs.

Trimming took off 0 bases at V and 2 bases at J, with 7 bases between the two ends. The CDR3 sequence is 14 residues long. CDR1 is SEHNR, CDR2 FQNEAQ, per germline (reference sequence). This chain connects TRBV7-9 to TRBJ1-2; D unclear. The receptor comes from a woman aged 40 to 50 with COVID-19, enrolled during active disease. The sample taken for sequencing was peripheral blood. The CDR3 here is CASSLASGNYGYTF. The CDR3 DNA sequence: TGTGCCAGCAGCTTAGCCTCCGGGAACTATGGCTACACCTTC.